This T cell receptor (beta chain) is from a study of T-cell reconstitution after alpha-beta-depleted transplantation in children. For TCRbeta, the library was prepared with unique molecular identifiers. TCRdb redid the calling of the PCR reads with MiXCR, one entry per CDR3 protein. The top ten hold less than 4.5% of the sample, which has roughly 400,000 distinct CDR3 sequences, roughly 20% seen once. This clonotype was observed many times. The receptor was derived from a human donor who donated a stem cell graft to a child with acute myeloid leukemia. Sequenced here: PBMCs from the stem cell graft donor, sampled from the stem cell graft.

In DNA form, the CDR3 reads TGCAGCGTTGATAAGGCTAGCGGGAGGGCCAGGAGGAATGAGCAGTTCTTC. Residues: CSVDKASGRARRNEQFF. The V gene is TRBV29-1, the J gene TRBJ2-1; 12 bases are shared with TRBD2. Germline CDR1 reads SQVTM; CDR2 reads ANQGSEA. V was clipped by 3 bases and J by 7 bases; unmatched bases: 13. CDR3 length equals 17 residues.